These T cell receptor beta chains were read from a single sample in a study of blood T cell repertoires in COVID-19. The assay was immunoSEQ multiplex PCR, and TCRdb's table has in-frame clones only and misses some. This table holds 250,000 to 350,000 clones, approximately 83% found once. The source material was PBMCs or T cells enriched from blood (not recorded which). These receptors were obtained from a woman between 25 and 40 years old who had recovered from COVID-19. CDR3s include the opening cysteine and the closing phenylalanine or tryptophan. Each record gives: J gene, V gene, clone size, D gene, CDR3 protein, CDR3 DNA. A D gene is named only where the DNA matches it firmly. Size values are once, few and many counts, or a class for expanded clones, and some rows have none.

j_call: TRBJ2-2
v_call: TRBV14
clone_size: .
d_call: .
cdr3_aa: CASSQDVQRDTGELFF
cdr3_nt: TGTGCCAGCAGCCAAGATGTCCAGAGGGACACCGGGGAGCTGTTTTTT

j_call: TRBJ2-7
v_call: TRBV5-4
clone_size: few
d_call: TRBD1
cdr3_aa: CASSRTGGTREQYF
cdr3_nt: TGTGCCAGCAGCCGGACAGGGGGCACGCGCGAGCAGTACTTC

j_call: TRBJ2-1
v_call: TRBV28
clone_size: .
d_call: TRBD2
cdr3_aa: CASSRRGGGHEQFF
cdr3_nt: TGTGCCAGCAGTAGGCGGGGGGGCGGACATGAGCAGTTCTTC

j_call: TRBJ2-3
v_call: TRBV5-8
clone_size: .
d_call: .
cdr3_aa: CASSVGGGSTDTQYF
cdr3_nt: TGTGCCAGCAGCGTCGGAGGGGGCAGCACAGATACGCAGTATTTT

j_call: TRBJ2-2
v_call: TRBV1
clone_size: .
d_call: .
cdr3_aa: CTSTTGRPSELMQNTGELFF
cdr3_nt: TGCACCAGCACTACAGGGAGACCCTCCGAGTTGATGCAGAACACCGGGGAGCTGTTTTTT

j_call: TRBJ2-7
v_call: TRBV30
clone_size: few
d_call: .
cdr3_aa: CAWTRDSFPEQYF
cdr3_nt: TGTGCCTGGACCCGGGACTCCTTTCCCGAGCAGTACTTC

j_call: TRBJ1-1
v_call: TRBV7-8
clone_size: .
d_call: .
cdr3_aa: CASSSGVGRSTEAFF
cdr3_nt: TGTGCCAGCAGCTCCGGGGTAGGGCGGAGCACTGAAGCTTTCTTT

j_call: TRBJ1-2
v_call: TRBV7-9
clone_size: .
d_call: TRBD1
cdr3_aa: CASGGTGNGYTF
cdr3_nt: TGTGCCAGCGGAGGGACAGGGAATGGCTACACCTTC

j_call: TRBJ1-1
v_call: TRBV20-1
clone_size: .
d_call: TRBD1
cdr3_aa: CSASGGTANTEAFF
cdr3_nt: TGCAGTGCTAGTGGAGGGACAGCAAACACTGAAGCTTTCTTT

j_call: TRBJ1-4
v_call: TRBV27
clone_size: .
d_call: TRBD1
cdr3_aa: CASSSRGQKLFF
cdr3_nt: TGTGCCAGCAGTTCCAGGGGGCAGAAACTGTTTTTT

j_call: TRBJ1-3
v_call: TRBV3-1/TRBV3-2
clone_size: .
d_call: TRBD1
cdr3_aa: CASSQDRAGNTIYF
cdr3_nt: TGTGCCAGCAGCCAGGACAGGGCTGGAAACACCATATATTTT

j_call: TRBJ1-5
v_call: TRBV4-1
clone_size: .
d_call: TRBD1
cdr3_aa: CASSQTGQGDNQPQHF
cdr3_nt: TGCGCCAGCAGCCAAACCGGACAGGGGGACAATCAGCCCCAGCATTTT

j_call: TRBJ1-2
v_call: TRBV2
clone_size: .
d_call: TRBD1
cdr3_aa: CASRDTSARGQSTYGYTF
cdr3_nt: TGTGCCAGCAGAGATACATCGGCTAGGGGGCAATCTACCTATGGCTACACCTTC

j_call: TRBJ1-6
v_call: TRBV10-3
clone_size: once
d_call: TRBD1
cdr3_aa: CAISPLVRPGTALYNSLLHF
cdr3_nt: TGTGCCATCAGTCCCCTCGTGAGGCCCGGGACAGCCCTCTATAATTCACTCCTCCACTTT

j_call: TRBJ2-1
v_call: TRBV19
clone_size: .
d_call: .
cdr3_aa: CASSPTVLSGNEQFF
cdr3_nt: TGTGCCAGTAGTCCGACTGTCTTATCTGGCAATGAGCAGTTCTTC

j_call: TRBJ1-4
v_call: TRBV14
clone_size: once
d_call: .
cdr3_aa: CASSQEVRGTVFF
cdr3_nt: TGTGCCAGCAGCCAAGAAGTTCGGGGAACAGTGTTTTTT

j_call: TRBJ1-2
v_call: TRBV3-1/TRBV3-2
clone_size: .
d_call: TRBD1
cdr3_aa: CASSQGGQAIYGYTF
cdr3_nt: TGTGCCAGCAGCCAAGGAGGACAGGCCATCTATGGCTACACCTTC

j_call: TRBJ2-1
v_call: TRBV5-6
clone_size: .
d_call: .
cdr3_aa: CASSLGQGWNEQFF
cdr3_nt: TGTGCCAGCAGCTTGGGGCAGGGTTGGAATGAGCAGTTCTTC

j_call: TRBJ2-7
v_call: TRBV7-8
clone_size: .
d_call: .
cdr3_aa: CASTLSRDEQYF
cdr3_nt: TGTGCCAGCACGTTGAGTCGGGACGAGCAGTACTTC

j_call: TRBJ2-7
v_call: TRBV18
clone_size: once
d_call: .
cdr3_aa: CASSPSTRQFDEQYF
cdr3_nt: TGTGCCAGCTCACCCTCTACGAGGCAATTTGACGAGCAGTACTTC

j_call: TRBJ2-3
v_call: TRBV3-1/TRBV3-2
clone_size: .
d_call: .
cdr3_aa: CASSQDLPRSTDTQYF
cdr3_nt: TGTGCCAGCAGCCAAGATTTGCCTAGGAGCACAGATACGCAGTATTTT

j_call: TRBJ2-4
v_call: TRBV10-1
clone_size: .
d_call: TRBD1
cdr3_aa: CAINGTGADKNIQYF
cdr3_nt: TGCGCCATCAACGGGACAGGGGCGGACAAAAACATTCAGTACTTC

j_call: TRBJ2-7
v_call: TRBV7-9
clone_size: .
d_call: .
cdr3_aa: CASSPPAGYEQYF
cdr3_nt: TGTGCCAGCAGCCCTCCCGCCGGCTACGAGCAGTACTTC

j_call: TRBJ2-3
v_call: TRBV2
clone_size: .
d_call: .
cdr3_aa: CASSDGEATDTQYF
cdr3_nt: TGTGCCAGCAGTGATGGGGAGGCGACAGATACGCAGTATTTT

j_call: TRBJ2-2
v_call: TRBV18
clone_size: .
d_call: TRBD1
cdr3_aa: CASERPGQGSTGELFF
cdr3_nt: TGTGCCAGCGAGCGCCCGGGACAGGGGTCCACCGGGGAGCTGTTTTTT

j_call: TRBJ1-2
v_call: TRBV30
clone_size: .
d_call: TRBD1
cdr3_aa: CAWSSPGTERLLNGYTF
cdr3_nt: TGTGCCTGGAGTTCCCCCGGGACAGAGAGATTACTTAATGGCTACACCTTC

j_call: TRBJ2-5
v_call: TRBV28
clone_size: .
d_call: TRBD1
cdr3_aa: CASSSSDRNQLIYQETQYF
cdr3_nt: TGTGCCAGCAGTTCCTCGGACAGGAATCAATTAATATACCAAGAGACCCAGTACTTC

j_call: TRBJ2-7
v_call: TRBV19
clone_size: .
d_call: TRBD1
cdr3_aa: CASRDRGSYEQYF
cdr3_nt: TGTGCCAGTAGGGACAGGGGTTCCTACGAGCAGTACTTC

j_call: TRBJ2-3
v_call: TRBV6-2/TRBV6-3
clone_size: .
d_call: TRBD2
cdr3_aa: CASSSGLAGYTDTQYF
cdr3_nt: TGTGCCAGCAGTTCGGGACTAGCGGGCTACACAGATACGCAGTATTTT

j_call: TRBJ1-2
v_call: TRBV19
clone_size: .
d_call: .
cdr3_aa: CASWEGAGGAFGYTF
cdr3_nt: TGTGCCAGTTGGGAGGGTGCGGGCGGCGCGTTTGGCTACACCTTC

j_call: TRBJ1-2
v_call: TRBV5-1
clone_size: .
d_call: TRBD1
cdr3_aa: CASSSDRASYGYTF
cdr3_nt: TGCGCCAGCAGCTCGGACAGGGCCTCCTATGGCTACACCTTC

j_call: TRBJ1-1
v_call: TRBV20-1
clone_size: .
d_call: .
cdr3_aa: CSAPARPAAFF
cdr3_nt: TGCTCCGCCCCGGCGCGGCCAGCAGCTTTCTTT

j_call: TRBJ1-1
v_call: TRBV4-2
clone_size: .
d_call: TRBD1
cdr3_aa: CASSHSGQGASEAFF
cdr3_nt: TGTGCCAGCAGCCACTCGGGACAGGGGGCTTCTGAAGCTTTCTTT

j_call: TRBJ2-7
v_call: TRBV3-1/TRBV3-2
clone_size: few
d_call: .
cdr3_aa: CASSQSRYEQYF
cdr3_nt: TGTGCCAGCAGCCAGTCCCGCTACGAGCAGTACTTC

j_call: TRBJ1-5
v_call: TRBV5-6
clone_size: .
d_call: .
cdr3_aa: CASSLRGYSNQPQHF
cdr3_nt: TGTGCCAGCAGCTTGAGGGGCTATAGCAATCAGCCCCAGCATTTT

j_call: TRBJ1-2
v_call: TRBV29-1
clone_size: .
d_call: .
cdr3_aa: CSYSRGHNYGYTF
cdr3_nt: TGCAGCTATTCCAGGGGTCATAACTATGGCTACACCTTC

j_call: TRBJ1-4
v_call: TRBV27
clone_size: .
d_call: .
cdr3_aa: CASSFRGGQTEKLFF
cdr3_nt: TGTGCCAGCAGTTTCAGAGGGGGACAAACTGAAAAACTGTTTTTT

j_call: TRBJ1-1
v_call: TRBV13
clone_size: .
d_call: .
cdr3_aa: CASSFGKREAFF
cdr3_nt: TGTGCCAGCAGCTTTGGCAAGAGGGAAGCTTTCTTT

j_call: TRBJ1-2
v_call: TRBV19
clone_size: .
d_call: .
cdr3_aa: CASSIGKYGYTF
cdr3_nt: TGTGCCAGTAGTATCGGGAAATATGGCTACACCTTC

j_call: TRBJ2-3
v_call: TRBV7-9
clone_size: .
d_call: .
cdr3_aa: CASSRARDTQYF
cdr3_nt: TGTGCCAGCAGCCGCGCTAGGGATACGCAGTATTTT